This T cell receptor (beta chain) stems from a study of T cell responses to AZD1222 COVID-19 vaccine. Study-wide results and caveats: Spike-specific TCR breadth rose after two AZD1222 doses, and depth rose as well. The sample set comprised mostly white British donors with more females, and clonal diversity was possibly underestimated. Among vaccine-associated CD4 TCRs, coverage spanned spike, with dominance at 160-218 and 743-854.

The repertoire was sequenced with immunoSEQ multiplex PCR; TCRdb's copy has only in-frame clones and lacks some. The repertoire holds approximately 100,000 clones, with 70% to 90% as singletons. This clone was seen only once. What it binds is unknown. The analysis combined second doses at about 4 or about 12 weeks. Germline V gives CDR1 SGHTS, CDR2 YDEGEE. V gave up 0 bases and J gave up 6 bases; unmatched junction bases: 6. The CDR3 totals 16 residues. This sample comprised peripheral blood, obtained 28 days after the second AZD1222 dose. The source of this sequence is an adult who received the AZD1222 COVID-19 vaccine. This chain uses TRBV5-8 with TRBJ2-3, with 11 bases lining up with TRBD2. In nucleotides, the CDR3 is TGTGCCAGCAGCTTGGGACTAGCGGGAAGCGGGGATACGCAGTATTTT. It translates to CASSLGLAGSGDTQYF.